Listed here are 19 T cell receptor beta chains from one sample, sequenced in a study of cytomegalovirus exposure and HLA in healthy donors. Repertoires were generated with immunoSEQ multiplex PCR, while TCRdb's copy carries only in-frame clones and drops some. This sample has about 280,000 clones, with 70% to 90% found just once. The sample taken for sequencing was PBMCs. The receptors stem from a woman under 30 in good health and CMV-seronegative.

Concerning this clone: This same CDR3 is encoded by further DNA sequences in the sample. The chain recombines TRBV9 with TRBJ2-7; 9 bases line up with TRBD2. Germline CDR1 and CDR2: SGDLS and YYNGEE. Trimming removed 0 bases from V and 4 bases from J; junction bases left unmatched: 2. The CDR3 has 14 amino acids. The CDR3 is CASSVGGRAYEQYF. DNA of the CDR3: TGTGCCAGCAGCGTAGGCGGGAGGGCATACGAGCAGTACTTC.

The chain employs TRBV2 and TRBJ1-1, with D unresolved. CDR1 is SNHLY and CDR2 is FYNNEI in the germline V gene. Trimming removed 10 bases from V and 0 bases from J, with 12 bases in between. The CDR3 is 13 residues long. Written as DNA, the CDR3 is TGTGCCATCACACAGAAAATGAACACTGAAGCTTTCTTT. This gives the protein CAITQKMNTEAFF. The full variable domain, rest sourced from reference TRBV2 and TRBJ1-1, is EPEVTQTPSHQVTQMGQEVILRCVPISNHLYFYWYRQILGQKVEFLVSFYNNEISEKSEIFDDQFSVERPDGSNFTLKIRSTKLEDSAMYFCAITQKMNTEAFFGQGTRLTVV.

The chain carries TRBV10-1 and TRBJ2-7; D perhaps matches TRBD1 (6 bases). V was pared by 4 bases and J by 3 bases, with 16 bases between. Looked up from germline, CDR1 is WNHNN and CDR2 is SYGVQD (reference sequence). CDR3 size: 15 residues. CDR3 loop: CASSGGPGAVYEQYF. The DNA of the CDR3 is TGCGCCAGCAGTGGGGGGCCAGGGGCTGTCTACGAGCAGTACTTC.

The chain is built from TRBV10-2 and TRBJ1-5; 8 bases line up with TRBD1. The CDR3 extends over 15 amino acids. Germline CDR1 WSHSY, CDR2 SAAADI. Trimming at V came to 0 bases and at J to 6 bases, leaving 4 bases not matched to a gene. Here the CDR3 reads CASSESQGAGQPQHF. The CDR3 DNA reads as TGCGCCAGCAGTGAGTCGCAGGGGGCGGGTCAGCCCCAGCATTTT.

The CDR3 DNA follows: TGCGCCAGCAGCCAAGGTTTAGGGACTAGCGTCACAGATACGCAGTATTTT. Translating it yields CASSQGLGTSVTDTQYF. The chain uses TRBV4-3 and TRBJ2-3, with 10 bases fitting TRBD2. The CDR3 spans 17 residues. Germline loops: CDR1 LGHNA, CDR2 YSLEER. V lost 1 base to trimming and J lost 2 bases; unmatched junction nucleotides: 6.

This clone was observed a single time. The J gene is TRBJ2-1, the V gene TRBV27; 10 bases fit TRBD2. The CDR3 extends over 15 amino acids. The germline CDR1 and CDR2 sequences are MNHEY and SMNVEV (reference sequence). Germline trimming cut 6 bases from V and 5 bases from J; bases unmatched to any gene: 7. CDR3 sequence: CASRQGAGGNNEQFF. In DNA form, the CDR3 reads TGTGCCAGCAGGCAGGGAGCGGGGGGGAACAATGAGCAGTTCTTC.

This clone was seen a handful of times. One end of the junction does not line up with germline, which may come from a read error. The chain carries TRBV9 and TRBJ1-2, with D perhaps TRBD1 (5 bases). Germline V gene sequence: CDR1 SGDLS, CDR2 YYNGEE. The CDR3 is made up of 9 amino acids. This CDR3 reads CASVGQLLF. Written as DNA, the CDR3 is TGTGCCAGCGTGGGGCAGTTGTTATTC.

This clone was recorded once. This chain joins TRBV6-4 and TRBJ2-7; 9 nucleotides line up with TRBD2. The J segment lost 4 bases and the V segment lost 9 bases, leaving 16 bases of the junction unmatched. From germline, CDR1 is MRHNA and CDR2 SNTAGT. This CDR3 has 16 amino acids. The CDR3 is CASRRGGGRAQYEQYF. CDR3 sequence (DNA): TGTGCCAGTAGGCGTGGGGGCGGGAGGGCACAATACGAGCAGTACTTC.

The V and J genes are TRBV25-1 and TRBJ2-5, with 9 bases aligning to TRBD1. The CDR3 loop spans 16 amino acids. Trimming took 3 bases from V and 2 from J; bases not matched to a gene: 7. From germline, CDR1 is MGHDK and CDR2 SYGVNS. Here the CDR3 DNA reads TGTGCCAGCAGTGAGACTACAGGGGGCCCTCAAGAGACCCAGTACTTC. Translating it yields CASSETTGGPQETQYF.

The chain combines TRBV7-3 with TRBJ1-5; D perhaps matches TRBD1 (5 bases). Germline loops: CDR1 SGHTA, CDR2 FQGTGA. Trimming shortened V by 5 bases and J by 7 bases, and 12 bases separated the two germline ends. CDR3 length: 13 amino acids. CDR3 residues: CASSPNTGQPQHF. CDR3 DNA sequence: TGTGCCAGCAGCCCCAACACAGGACAGCCCCAGCATTTT. Looking up the rest from reference TRBV7-3 and TRBJ1-5 gives the full variable domain: GAGVSQTPSNKVTEKGKYVELRCDPISGHTALYWYRQSLGQGPEFLIYFQGTGAADDSGLPNDRFFAVRPEGSVSTLKIQRTERGDSAVYLCASSPNTGQPQHFGDGTRLSIL.

This chain links TRBV6-5 with TRBJ2-3; the match to TRBD2 covers 7 bases. Germline V gene sequence: CDR1 MNHEY, CDR2 SVGAGI. The junction had 3 bases not matched to a gene; V was cut back by 4 bases and J by 2 bases. The CDR3 consists of 14 residues. The CDR3 region is CASSLGLPTDTQYF. The CDR3 DNA follows: TGTGCCAGCAGTTTGGGACTACCCACAGATACGCAGTATTTT.

This chain joins TRBV25-1 and TRBJ2-1; TRBD2 matches 10 bases. Losses at the gene ends were 4 bases for V and 9 bases for J; bases not matched to a gene: 9. The germline V gene encodes CDR1 MGHDK and CDR2 SYGVNS. The CDR3 totals 15 residues. The CDR3 loop is CASSGPSGSRIEQFF. The CDR3 DNA reads TGTGCCAGCAGTGGGCCTAGCGGGAGTCGTATTGAGCAGTTCTTC.

The rearrangement links TRBV2 to TRBJ1-4; D call uncertain. Per the germline V gene, CDR1 is SNHLY and CDR2 is FYNNEI. The ends were cut back, 7 bases at V and 4 bases at J, with 7 bases in the middle. The CDR3 spans 12 residues. DNA of the CDR3: TGTGCCAGCATGCGAGATAATGAAAAACTGTTTTTT. Amino acids: CASMRDNEKLFF.

This clone has just one count. The junction shows a germline mismatch at one end, possibly a read error. The chain links TRBV5-4 to TRBJ2-1; possibly TRBD2 for D (7 bases). The CDR3 spans 12 residues. Germline CDR1 SGHNT, CDR2 YYREEE (reference sequence). This CDR3 is CAGSGTYNEQFF. The CDR3 DNA sequence: TGTGCCGGCAGCGGGACATACAATGAGCAGTTCTTC.

J is TRBJ2-1 and V is TRBV9, with TRBD2 matching 9 bases. The V gene end was trimmed by 2 bases and the J gene end by 0 bases; junction bases not matched to a gene: 9. CDR1 and CDR2 (germline): SGDLS, YYNGEE. The CDR3 has 18 amino acids. DNA for the CDR3: TGTGCCAGCAGCGTTGGCGGGAGGGCCCTTGGCTCCTACAATGAGCAGTTCTTC. This codes for CASSVGGRALGSYNEQFF.

The chain carries TRBV9 and TRBJ2-5, with 9 bases aligning to TRBD2. Germline V gene lookup returns CDR1 SGDLS and CDR2 YYNGEE. CDR3 length equals 16 residues. V lost 3 bases to trimming and J lost 3 bases; unmatched junction nucleotides: 9. The CDR3 loop reads CASSAMLAGGEETQYF. The CDR3 DNA follows: TGTGCCAGCAGCGCGATGTTGGCGGGAGGGGAAGAGACCCAGTACTTC.

The V call is TRBV5-8, the J call TRBJ1-2, with 8 bases lining up with TRBD1. Per germline, CDR1 SGHTS and CDR2 YDEGEE. CDR3 length: 15 amino acids. The V and J ends lost 2 bases and 6 bases, in that order; junction bases with no gene match: 9. The chain's CDR3 is CASSFRWTGPHGYTF. CDR3 coding DNA: TGTGCCAGCAGCTTTCGATGGACAGGGCCCCATGGCTACACCTTC.

The chain recombines TRBV11-3 with TRBJ2-1; TRBD2 agrees at 10 bases. V lost 5 bases to trimming and J lost 2 bases; unmatched junction nucleotides: 3. The germline gives CDR1 SGHNT, CDR2 YENEEA. CDR3 length: 15 amino acids. CDR3 coding DNA: TGTGCCAGCAGCCCGGGGACTAGCGCCTACAATGAGCAGTTCTTC. This codes for CASSPGTSAYNEQFF.

The V call is TRBV19, the J call TRBJ1-3; tentative D call: TRBD1 (6 bases). CDR1 is LNHDA and CDR2 is SQIVND in the germline V gene (reference sequence). The V and J ends lost 4 bases and 0 bases respectively, with 10 bases between them. The CDR3 totals 15 residues. The CDR3 reads CASSTQGTSGNTIYF. As DNA, the CDR3 is TGTGCCAGTAGTACACAGGGAACCTCTGGAAACACCATATATTTT.